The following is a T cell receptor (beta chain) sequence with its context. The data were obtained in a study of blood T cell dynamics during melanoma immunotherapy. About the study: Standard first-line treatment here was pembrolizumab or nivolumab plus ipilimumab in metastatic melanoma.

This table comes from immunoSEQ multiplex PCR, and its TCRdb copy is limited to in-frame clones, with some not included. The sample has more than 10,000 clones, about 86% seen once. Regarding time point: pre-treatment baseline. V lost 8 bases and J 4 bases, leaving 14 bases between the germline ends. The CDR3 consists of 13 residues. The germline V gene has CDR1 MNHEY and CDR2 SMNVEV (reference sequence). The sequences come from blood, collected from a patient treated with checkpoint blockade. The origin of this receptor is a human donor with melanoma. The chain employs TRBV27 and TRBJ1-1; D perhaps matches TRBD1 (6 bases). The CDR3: CASAGVWGTEAFF. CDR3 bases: TGTGCCAGCGCAGGGGTTTGGGGCACTGAAGCTTTCTTT.